The next 13 T cell receptor beta chains were all read from a single sample in a study of blood T cell repertoires in COVID-19. Only in-frame clones appear in the TCRdb table, and some are missing; sequencing was by immunoSEQ multiplex PCR. The sample lists 200,000 to 300,000 clones, around 85% occurring once. Sequenced sample: peripheral blood. The receptors derive from a woman aged 60-70 years with active or convalescent COVID-19.

The chain employs TRBV5-4 and TRBJ1-1; the D is unclear. The germline CDR1 and CDR2 sequences are SGHNT and YYREEE (reference sequence). This CDR3 is built from 16 residues. The V end was cut by 1 base, the J end by 1 base, with 14 bases between. CDR3 residues: CASSLSGRLENTEAFF. The CDR3 coding sequence is TGTGCCAGCAGCTTGTCCGGCAGGTTGGAGAACACTGAAGCTTTCTTT.

The chain carries TRBV28 and TRBJ1-1; 11 bases agree with TRBD1. Per germline, CDR1 MDHEN and CDR2 SYDVKM. V trimming: 7 bases; J trimming: 4 bases; junction bases outside the gene matches: 5. The CDR3 is 14 amino acids. The chain's CDR3 is CASKGQGAGTEAFF. In DNA form, the CDR3 reads TGTGCCAGCAAAGGACAGGGGGCGGGCACTGAAGCTTTCTTT.

As for this clone: This sample includes further DNA sequences coding for the same CDR3. CDR3 DNA sequence: TGTGCCAGCAGTGAACAGGGGGCGAACACTGAAGCTTTCTTT. Its protein product is CASSEQGANTEAFF. The chain uses TRBV6-1 and TRBJ1-1, with 8 bases fitting TRBD1. Trimming removed 2 bases from V and 1 base from J; junction bases left unmatched: 0. Germline V gives CDR1 MNHNS, CDR2 SASEGT. CDR3 size: 14 residues.

The genes are TRBV5-4 and TRBJ2-7; 7 bases map to TRBD2. This CDR3 region has 14 residues. With 4 bases clipped from V and 3 bases from J, the junction kept 7 bases outside the gene matches. CDR1 and CDR2 from the germline V gene are SGHNT and YYREEE (reference sequence). DNA for the CDR3: TGTGCCAGCAGCCCTAGCGGAGGTTTCTACGAGCAGTACTTC. Translated: CASSPSGGFYEQYF.

The chain employs TRBV20-1 and TRBJ2-1, with TRBD2 matching over 12 bases. CDR1 is DFQATT, CDR2 SNEGSKA, per germline (reference sequence). This CDR3 has 16 residues. Trimming took 3 bases from V and 3 from J; bases not matched to a gene: 6. This chain's CDR3 is CSASPRTSGDYNEQFF. The DNA for the CDR3 is TGCAGTGCTAGTCCCCGGACTAGCGGGGACTACAATGAGCAGTTCTTC.

The J gene is TRBJ2-5, the V gene TRBV4-2; D is possibly TRBD2 (6 bases). This CDR3 is 15 amino acids long. The germline V gene has CDR1 LGHNA and CDR2 YNFKEQ. The V gene lost 1 base and the J gene lost 2 bases, with 11 bases spanning the gap. CDR3 amino acids: CASSQAGGLQETQYF. As DNA, the CDR3 is TGTGCCAGCAGCCAAGCTGGAGGGCTTCAAGAGACCCAGTACTTC.

The chain joins TRBV27 to TRBJ2-1; possible D gene TRBD1, 7 bases. The CDR3 has 13 residues. CDR1 and CDR2 (germline): MNHEY, SMNVEV (reference sequence). Trimming pared 7 bases from V and 6 bases from J, leaving 13 bases between. The CDR3 region has the DNA TGTGCCAGCATAAGACAGGGAGGCAATGAGCAGTTCTTC. It specifies CASIRQGGNEQFF.

CDR3 DNA sequence: TGTGCCAGCAGCTTAGGAGTAGGGGAGAACACTGAAGCTTTCTTT. Translating it yields CASSLGVGENTEAFF. V gene TRBV13 combines with J gene TRBJ1-1, with a tentative D call TRBD1 (5 bases). This CDR3 has 15 amino acids. Looked up from germline, CDR1 is PRHDT and CDR2 is FYEKMQ (reference sequence). Trimming stripped 0 bases from V and 1 base from J, with 9 bases between.

As for this clone: The same CDR3 is also encoded by other DNA sequences in this sample. This chain joins TRBV5-4 and TRBJ2-3; the D gene is possibly TRBD1 (6 bases). The V gene's germline CDR1 is SGHNT and CDR2 YYREEE (reference sequence). CDR3 length: 14 amino acids. The V end lost 4 bases, the J end lost 0 bases, and 9 bases lay between the germline ends. CDR3 sequence reads: CASSLGQSTDTQYF. CDR3 DNA sequence: TGTGCCAGCAGCCTCGGACAGAGCACAGATACGCAGTATTTT.

This chain uses TRBV24-1 with TRBJ1-1, with no clear D. The CDR3 contains 14 residues. The germline V gene has CDR1 KGHDR and CDR2 SFDVKD. V was trimmed by 2 bases and J by 4 bases, leaving 10 bases between them. CDR3 coding DNA: TGTGCCACCAGTGATTCCCTCGTCGGCACTGAAGCTTTCTTT. It encodes CATSDSLVGTEAFF.

This rearrangement joins TRBV2 to TRBJ1-1; 8 nucleotides align to TRBD1. The CDR3 sequence is 16 residues long. V was pared by 7 bases and J by 4 bases, with 14 bases of the junction left unmatched. Germline V lookup: CDR1 SNHLY, CDR2 FYNNEI. The CDR3 nucleotides are TGTGCCAGCATCAGAACAAGGACAGGGATGGGCACTGAAGCTTTCTTT. Its protein is CASIRTRTGMGTEAFF. Variable domain in full (rest from reference TRBV2 and TRBJ1-1): EPEVTQTPSHQVTQMGQEVILRCVPISNHLYFYWYRQILGQKVEFLVSFYNNEISEKSEIFDDQFSVERPDGSNFTLKIRSTKLEDSAMYFCASIRTRTGMGTEAFFGQGTRLTVV.

V is TRBV5-5 and J is TRBJ2-1; D is ambiguous. The V gene's germline CDR1 is SGHKS and CDR2 YYEKEE (reference sequence). Trimming shortened V by 0 bases and J by 10 bases, and 17 bases separated the two germline ends. The CDR3 length is 15 residues. CDR3 nucleotides: TGTGCCAGCAGCTTGGAAGCTCCAGGCCTTCGGGAGCAGTTCTTC. Amino acid sequence: CASSLEAPGLREQFF. The full variable domain, rest sourced from reference TRBV5-5 and TRBJ2-1, is DAGVTQSPTHLIKTRGQQVTLRCSPISGHKSVSWYQQVLGQGPQFIFQYYEKEERGRGNFPDRFSARQFPNYSSELNVNALLLGDSALYLCASSLEAPGLREQFFGPGTRLTVL.

This sequence joins TRBV5-1 and TRBJ2-3; no firm D call. The length of the CDR3 is 11 residues. Germline values: CDR1 SGHRS, CDR2 YFSETQ. The V end lost 4 bases, the J end lost 4 bases, and 4 bases lay between the germline ends. The DNA of the CDR3 is TGCGCCAGCAGCCGGTCAGATACGCAGTATTTT. It specifies CASSRSDTQYF. The variable domain in full, completed from reference TRBV5-1 and TRBJ2-3, reads KAGVTQTPRYLIKTRGQQVTLSCSPISGHRSVSWYQQTPGQGLQFLFEYFSETQRNKGNFPGRFSGRQFSNSRSEMNVSTLELGDSALYLCASSRSDTQYFGPGTRLTVL.